This TCR beta chain was recovered during a study of blood T cell repertoires in COVID-19. Overall study: Some COVID-19 samples were acute and others convalescent; all came from the United States, Italy and Spain. From T cells, B-cell-depleted T cells, or PBMCs came the material, which was cDNA or gDNA.

In the original workflow: Reference gene primers were amplified, and this amplification served to estimate nucleated cell counts. Clones were sequenced by immunoSEQ multiplex PCR, and TCRdb holds only the in-frame ones, with some missing. The DNA gave D and trimming, while V, J and clone size come from that table. In the table there are about 250,000 clones, around four fifths of which are singletons. The junction had 3 bases not matched to a gene; V was cut back by 3 bases and J by 0 bases. The V gene's germline CDR1 is SGHVS and CDR2 FNYEAQ. There are 16 residues in the CDR3. This receptor was obtained from a man older than 75 with acute or convalescent COVID-19. Sequenced material: peripheral blood. The chain carries TRBV7-6 and TRBJ1-3; 9 bases agree with TRBD1. CDR3 sequence: CASSLGTGYSGNTIYF. CDR3 nucleotides: TGTGCCAGCAGCTTGGGGACAGGGTACTCTGGAAACACCATATATTTT. Using reference TRBV7-6 and TRBJ1-3 for the parts outside the CDR3, the full variable domain is GAGVSQSPRYKVTKRGQDVALRCDPISGHVSLYWYRQALGQGPEFLTYFNYEAQQDKSGLPNDRFSAERPEGSISTLTIQRTEQRDSAMYRCASSLGTGYSGNTIYFGEGSWLTVV.